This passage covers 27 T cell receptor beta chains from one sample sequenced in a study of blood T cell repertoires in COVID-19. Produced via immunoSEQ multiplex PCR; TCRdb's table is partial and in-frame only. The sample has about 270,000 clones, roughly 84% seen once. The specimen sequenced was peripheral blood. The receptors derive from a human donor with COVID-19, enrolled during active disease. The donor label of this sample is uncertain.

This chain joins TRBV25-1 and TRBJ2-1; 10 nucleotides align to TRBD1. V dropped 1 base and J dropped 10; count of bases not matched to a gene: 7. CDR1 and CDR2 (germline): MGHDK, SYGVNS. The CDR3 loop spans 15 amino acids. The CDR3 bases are TGTGCCAGCAGTGAATCCGGGACAGGGGATTTCGAGCAGTTCTTC. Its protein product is CASSESGTGDFEQFF.

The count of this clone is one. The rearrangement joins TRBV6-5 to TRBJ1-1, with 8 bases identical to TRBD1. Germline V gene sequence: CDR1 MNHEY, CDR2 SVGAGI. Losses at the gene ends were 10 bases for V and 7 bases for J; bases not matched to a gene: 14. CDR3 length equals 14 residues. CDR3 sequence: CATHPDRGRYEAFF. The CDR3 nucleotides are TGTGCCACACACCCCGACAGGGGCCGCTATGAAGCTTTCTTT.

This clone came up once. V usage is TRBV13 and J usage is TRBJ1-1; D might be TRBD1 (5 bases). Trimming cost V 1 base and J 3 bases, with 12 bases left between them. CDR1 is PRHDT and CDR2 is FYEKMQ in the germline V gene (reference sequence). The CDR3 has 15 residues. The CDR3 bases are TGTGCCAGCAGCTTAGAAGGTCAGGGCGACACTGAAGCTTTCTTT. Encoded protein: CASSLEGQGDTEAFF. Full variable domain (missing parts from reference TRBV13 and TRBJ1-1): AAGVIQSPRHLIKEKRETATLKCYPIPRHDTVYWYQQGPGQDPQFLISFYEKMQSDKGSIPDRFSAQQFSDYHSELNMSSLELGDSALYFCASSLEGQGDTEAFFGQGTRLTVV.

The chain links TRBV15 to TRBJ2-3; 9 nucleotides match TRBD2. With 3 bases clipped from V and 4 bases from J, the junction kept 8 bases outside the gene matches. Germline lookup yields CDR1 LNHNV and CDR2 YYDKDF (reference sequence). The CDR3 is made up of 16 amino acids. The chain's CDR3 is CATSSGLAGSADTQYF. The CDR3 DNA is TGTGCCACCAGCAGTGGGCTAGCGGGATCGGCAGATACGCAGTATTTT.

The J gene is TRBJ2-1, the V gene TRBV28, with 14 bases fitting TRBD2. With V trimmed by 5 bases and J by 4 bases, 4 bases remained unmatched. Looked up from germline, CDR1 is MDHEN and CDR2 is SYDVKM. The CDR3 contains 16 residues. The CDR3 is CASSPRTSGGYNEQFF. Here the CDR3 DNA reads TGTGCCAGCAGTCCCAGGACTAGCGGGGGGTACAATGAGCAGTTCTTC.

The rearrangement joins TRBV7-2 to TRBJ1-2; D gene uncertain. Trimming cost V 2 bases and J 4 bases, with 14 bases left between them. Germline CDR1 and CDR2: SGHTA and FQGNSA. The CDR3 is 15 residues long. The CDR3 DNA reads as TGTGCCAGCAGCTTACCGAGGGAGGGAGTCTATGGCTACACCTTC. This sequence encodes CASSLPREGVYGYTF.

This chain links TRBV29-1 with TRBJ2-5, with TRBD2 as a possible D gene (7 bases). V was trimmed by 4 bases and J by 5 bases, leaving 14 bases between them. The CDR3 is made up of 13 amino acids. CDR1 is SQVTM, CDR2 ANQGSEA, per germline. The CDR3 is CSVAGGRGETQYF. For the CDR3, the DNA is TGCAGCGTTGCGGGGGGCCGAGGGGAGACCCAGTACTTC.

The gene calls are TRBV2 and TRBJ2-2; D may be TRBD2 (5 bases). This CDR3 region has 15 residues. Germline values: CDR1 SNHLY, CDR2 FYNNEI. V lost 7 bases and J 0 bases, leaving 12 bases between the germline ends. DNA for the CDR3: TGTGCCAGCAAAGAGAAAGCGGCGAACACCGGGGAGCTGTTTTTT. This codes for CASKEKAANTGELFF.

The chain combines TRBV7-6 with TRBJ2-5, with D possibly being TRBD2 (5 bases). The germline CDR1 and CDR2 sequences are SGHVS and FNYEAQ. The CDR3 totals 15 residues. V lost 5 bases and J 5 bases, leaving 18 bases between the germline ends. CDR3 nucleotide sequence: TGTGCCAGCAGCCCCCTCAGCGGAGATGTGGAGACCCAGTACTTC. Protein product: CASSPLSGDVETQYF.

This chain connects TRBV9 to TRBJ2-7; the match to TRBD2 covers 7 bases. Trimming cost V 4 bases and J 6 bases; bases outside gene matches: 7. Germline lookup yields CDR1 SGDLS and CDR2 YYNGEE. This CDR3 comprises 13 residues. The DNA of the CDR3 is TGTGCCAGCAGCCAAGCGGGGCTCACCGAGCAGTACTTC. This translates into CASSQAGLTEQYF.

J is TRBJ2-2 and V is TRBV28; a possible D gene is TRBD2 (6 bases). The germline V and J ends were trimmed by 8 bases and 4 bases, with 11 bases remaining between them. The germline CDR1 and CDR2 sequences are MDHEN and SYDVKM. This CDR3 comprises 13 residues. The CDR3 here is CASFWGVTGELFF. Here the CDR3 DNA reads TGTGCCAGCTTCTGGGGGGTCACCGGGGAGCTGTTTTTT.

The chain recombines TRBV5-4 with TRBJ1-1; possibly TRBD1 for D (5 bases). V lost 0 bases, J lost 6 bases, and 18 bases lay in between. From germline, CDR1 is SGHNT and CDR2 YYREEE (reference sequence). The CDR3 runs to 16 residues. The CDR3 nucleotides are TGTGCCAGCAGCTTGGTATTTGGGGGGGGTTTGGCTGAAGCTTTCTTT. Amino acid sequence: CASSLVFGGGLAEAFF. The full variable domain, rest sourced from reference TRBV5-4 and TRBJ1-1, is ETGVTQSPTHLIKTRGQQVTLRCSSQSGHNTVSWYQQALGQGPQFIFQYYREEENGRGNFPPRFSGLQFPNYSSELNVNALELDDSALYLCASSLVFGGGLAEAFFGQGTRLTVV.

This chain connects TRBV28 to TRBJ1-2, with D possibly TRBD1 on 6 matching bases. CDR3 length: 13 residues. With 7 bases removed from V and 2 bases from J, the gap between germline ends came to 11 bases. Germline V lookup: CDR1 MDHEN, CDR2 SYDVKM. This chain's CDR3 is CASTTGTNYGYTF. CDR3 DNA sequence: TGTGCCAGCACGACAGGAACAAACTATGGCTACACCTTC.

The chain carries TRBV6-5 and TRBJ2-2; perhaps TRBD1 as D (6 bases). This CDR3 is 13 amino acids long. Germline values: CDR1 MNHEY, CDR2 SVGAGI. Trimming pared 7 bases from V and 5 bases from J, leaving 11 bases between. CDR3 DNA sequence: TGTGCCAGCACAATAACAGGGACCGGGGAGCTGTTTTTT. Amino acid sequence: CASTITGTGELFF.

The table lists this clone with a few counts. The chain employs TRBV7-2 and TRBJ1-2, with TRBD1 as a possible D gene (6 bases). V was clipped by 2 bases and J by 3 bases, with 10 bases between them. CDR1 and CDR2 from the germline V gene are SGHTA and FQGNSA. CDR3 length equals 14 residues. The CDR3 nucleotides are TGTGCCAGCAGCTTACCAGGGGAAGACTATGGCTACACCTTC. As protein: CASSLPGEDYGYTF.

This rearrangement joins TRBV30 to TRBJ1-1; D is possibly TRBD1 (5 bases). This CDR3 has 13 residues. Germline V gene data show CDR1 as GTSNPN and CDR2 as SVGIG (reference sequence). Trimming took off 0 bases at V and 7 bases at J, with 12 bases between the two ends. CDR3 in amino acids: CAWSVQGFSEAFF. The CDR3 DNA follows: TGTGCCTGGAGTGTCCAGGGATTCAGTGAAGCTTTCTTT.

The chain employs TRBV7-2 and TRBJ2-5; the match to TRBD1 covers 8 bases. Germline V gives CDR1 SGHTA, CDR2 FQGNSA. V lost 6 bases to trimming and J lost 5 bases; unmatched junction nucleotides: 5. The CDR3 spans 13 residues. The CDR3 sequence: CASSRQGTETQYF. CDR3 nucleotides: TGTGCCAGCAGTAGACAGGGGACGGAGACCCAGTACTTC.

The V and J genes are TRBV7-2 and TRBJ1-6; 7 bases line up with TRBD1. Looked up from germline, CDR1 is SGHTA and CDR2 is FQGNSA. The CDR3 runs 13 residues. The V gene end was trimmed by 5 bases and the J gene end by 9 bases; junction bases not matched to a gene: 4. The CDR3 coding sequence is TGTGCCAGCAGCCTAGACAGGGCTTCACCCCTCCACTTT. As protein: CASSLDRASPLHF.

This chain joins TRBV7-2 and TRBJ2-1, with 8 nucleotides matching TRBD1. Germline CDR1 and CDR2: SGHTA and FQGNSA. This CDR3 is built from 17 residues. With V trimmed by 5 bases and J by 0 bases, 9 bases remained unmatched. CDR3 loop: CASSPRTGSSSYNEQFF. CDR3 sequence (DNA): TGTGCCAGCAGCCCACGGACAGGGAGTAGCTCCTACAATGAGCAGTTCTTC.

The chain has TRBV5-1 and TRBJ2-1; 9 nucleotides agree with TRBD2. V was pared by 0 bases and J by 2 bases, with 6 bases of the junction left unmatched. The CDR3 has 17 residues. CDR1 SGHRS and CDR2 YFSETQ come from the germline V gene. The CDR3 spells CASSLDGGTSPYNEQFF. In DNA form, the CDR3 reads TGCGCCAGCAGCTTGGATGGGGGGACTAGCCCCTACAATGAGCAGTTCTTC.

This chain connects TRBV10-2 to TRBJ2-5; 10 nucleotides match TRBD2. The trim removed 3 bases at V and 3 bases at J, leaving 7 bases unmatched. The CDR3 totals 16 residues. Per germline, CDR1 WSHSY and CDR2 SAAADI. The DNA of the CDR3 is TGCGCCAGCAGTGACTCGGGACTAGCGTACAAAGAGACCCAGTACTTC. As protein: CASSDSGLAYKETQYF.

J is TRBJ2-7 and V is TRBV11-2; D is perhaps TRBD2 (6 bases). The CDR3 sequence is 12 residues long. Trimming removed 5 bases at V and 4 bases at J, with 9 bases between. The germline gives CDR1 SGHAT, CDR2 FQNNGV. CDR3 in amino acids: CASSRETYEQYF. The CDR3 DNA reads TGTGCCAGCAGCCGGGAGACGTACGAGCAGTACTTC.

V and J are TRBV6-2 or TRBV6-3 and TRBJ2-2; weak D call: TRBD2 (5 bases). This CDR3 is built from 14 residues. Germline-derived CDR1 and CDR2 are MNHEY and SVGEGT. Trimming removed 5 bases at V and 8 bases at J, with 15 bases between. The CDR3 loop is CASSLLLGLGELFF. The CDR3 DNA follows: TGTGCCAGCAGTCTACTACTAGGCCTTGGGGAGCTGTTTTTT.

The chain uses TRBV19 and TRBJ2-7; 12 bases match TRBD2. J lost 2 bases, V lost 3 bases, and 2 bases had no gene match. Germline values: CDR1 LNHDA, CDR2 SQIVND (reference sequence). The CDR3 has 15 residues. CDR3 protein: CASSIRTSGTYEQYF. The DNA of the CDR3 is TGTGCCAGTAGTATCCGGACTAGCGGGACCTACGAGCAGTACTTC.

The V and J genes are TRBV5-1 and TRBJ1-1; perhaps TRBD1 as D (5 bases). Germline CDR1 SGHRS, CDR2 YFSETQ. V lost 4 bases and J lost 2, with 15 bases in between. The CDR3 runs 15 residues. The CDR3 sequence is CASSLGGGYNTEAFF. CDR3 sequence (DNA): TGCGCCAGCAGCCTGGGGGGAGGATATAACACTGAAGCTTTCTTT.

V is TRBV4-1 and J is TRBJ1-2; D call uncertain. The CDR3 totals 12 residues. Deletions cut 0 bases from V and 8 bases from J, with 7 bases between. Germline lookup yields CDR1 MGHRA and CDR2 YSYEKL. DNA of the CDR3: TGCGCCAGCAGCCAAGAGATCGGGGGCTACACCTTC. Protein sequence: CASSQEIGGYTF.

Here the CDR3 DNA reads TGTGCCAGCGTACTAGCGGGAGTTCCCGGCGGGACGCAGTATTTT. Its protein is CASVLAGVPGGTQYF. This chain connects TRBV6-6 to TRBJ2-3; 11 nucleotides agree with TRBD2. Germline V gene data show CDR1 as MNHNY and CDR2 as SVGAGI (reference sequence). This CDR3 has 15 amino acids. V was pared by 8 bases and J by 9 bases, with 13 bases of the junction left unmatched.